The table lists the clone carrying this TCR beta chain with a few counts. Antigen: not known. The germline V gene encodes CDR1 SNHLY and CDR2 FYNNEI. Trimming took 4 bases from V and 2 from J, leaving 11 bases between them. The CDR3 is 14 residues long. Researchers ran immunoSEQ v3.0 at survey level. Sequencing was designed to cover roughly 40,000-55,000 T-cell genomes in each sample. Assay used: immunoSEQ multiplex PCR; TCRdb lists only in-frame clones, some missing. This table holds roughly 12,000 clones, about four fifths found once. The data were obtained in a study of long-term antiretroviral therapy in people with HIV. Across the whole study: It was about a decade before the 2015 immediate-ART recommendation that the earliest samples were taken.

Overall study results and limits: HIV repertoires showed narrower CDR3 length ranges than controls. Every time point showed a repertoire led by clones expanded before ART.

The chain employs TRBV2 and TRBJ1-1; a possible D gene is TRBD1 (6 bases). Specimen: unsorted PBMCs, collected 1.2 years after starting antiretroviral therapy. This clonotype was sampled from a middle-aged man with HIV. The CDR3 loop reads CASSVMGQNTEAFF. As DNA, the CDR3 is TGTGCCAGCAGTGTCATGGGACAAAACACTGAAGCTTTCTTT. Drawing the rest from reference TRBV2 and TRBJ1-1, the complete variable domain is EPEVTQTPSHQVTQMGQEVILRCVPISNHLYFYWYRQILGQKVEFLVSFYNNEISEKSEIFDDQFSVERPDGSNFTLKIRSTKLEDSAMYFCASSVMGQNTEAFFGQGTRLTVV.